The 24 T cell receptor beta chains reported below all come from one sample, sequenced in a study of blood T cell repertoires in COVID-19. The method was immunoSEQ multiplex PCR; TCRdb's version includes in-frame clones alone and lacks a portion of them. The sample lists around 30,000 clones, about nine tenths seen once, with around 1.8% in the top ten. Sequences were obtained from peripheral blood. These receptor sequences come from a man in his fifties with active or convalescent COVID-19.

The chain is built from TRBV6-5 and TRBJ2-3; 10 nucleotides line up with TRBD2. V lost 6 bases, J lost 3 bases, and 6 bases stayed unmatched. This CDR3 is built from 15 residues. Germline V CDR1 and CDR2: MNHEY, SVGAGI. CDR3 sequence: CASRTLAGWTDTQYF. The CDR3 DNA reads TGTGCCAGCAGGACACTAGCGGGATGGACAGATACGCAGTATTTT.

The rearrangement joins TRBV27 to TRBJ2-3; D possibly corresponds to TRBD2 (6 bases). The CDR3 is 18 residues long. Per germline, CDR1 MNHEY and CDR2 SMNVEV (reference sequence). V shed 3 bases and J shed 0 bases, with 19 bases lying between them. The CDR3 DNA follows: TGTGCCAGCAGTTTGTATAGCGGCAGTTGGGTTAGCACAGATACGCAGTATTTT. As protein: CASSLYSGSWVSTDTQYF.

The sample holds one count of this clone. The V and J genes are TRBV28 and TRBJ2-7, with D possibly TRBD2 on 6 matching bases. The ends were cut back, 5 bases at V and 6 bases at J, with 17 bases in the middle. The CDR3 loop spans 14 amino acids. The germline V gene encodes CDR1 MDHEN and CDR2 SYDVKM. For the CDR3, the DNA is TGTGCCAGCAGTCGCGTGCGGCCAGCGGGCGAGCAGTACTTC. The encoded protein is CASSRVRPAGEQYF.

The genes are TRBV2 and TRBJ1-4; TRBD1 matches at 9 bases. This CDR3 is 13 amino acids long. CDR1 SNHLY and CDR2 FYNNEI come from the germline V gene. V trimming: 4 bases; J trimming: 6 bases; junction bases outside the gene matches: 0. CDR3 coding DNA: TGTGCCAGCAGTGGGACAGGGGATGAAAAACTGTTTTTT. It translates to CASSGTGDEKLFF.

This clone was recorded a few times. The genes are TRBV2 and TRBJ2-7; 12 nucleotides match TRBD1. Germline V gene sequence: CDR1 SNHLY, CDR2 FYNNEI. There are 14 residues in the CDR3. J lost 4 bases, V lost 6 bases, and 4 bases had no gene match. CDR3 residues: CASRGQGASYEQYF. In DNA form, the CDR3 reads TGTGCCAGCAGGGGACAGGGGGCTAGTTACGAGCAGTACTTC.

This clone was detected once. This chain joins TRBV5-1 and TRBJ2-7; no firm D call. Germline CDR1 reads SGHRS; CDR2 reads YFSETQ. The CDR3 loop spans 14 amino acids. V was cut by 0 bases and J by 2 bases, with 9 bases left in between. CDR3 nucleotides: TGCGCCAGCAGCTTGGTTCAGGAACCCTACGAGCAGTACTTC. Translating gives CASSLVQEPYEQYF.

This chain links TRBV28 with TRBJ2-1, with 15 bases that match TRBD2. Germline assignment: CDR1 MDHEN and CDR2 SYDVKM. The CDR3 sequence is 19 residues long. V trimming: 5 bases; J trimming: 12 bases; junction bases outside the gene matches: 20. CDR3 in DNA: TGTGCCAGCAGTCCCGGACTAGCGGGAGGGCCCTTCATCAGTGGCAGGCAGTTCTTC. Translated, it gives CASSPGLAGGPFISGRQFF.

This chain uses TRBV11-2 with TRBJ1-6, with D tentatively TRBD1 (6 bases). This CDR3 region has 15 residues. CDR1 and CDR2 (germline): SGHAT, FQNNGV. V shed 1 base and J shed 6 bases, with 10 bases lying between them. The CDR3 protein is CASSLAGAFNSPLHF. The CDR3 coding sequence is TGTGCCAGCAGCTTAGCAGGGGCGTTTAATTCACCCCTCCACTTT.

The V gene is TRBV24-1, the J gene TRBJ2-7; D may be TRBD2 (7 bases). This CDR3 comprises 15 residues. CDR1 is KGHDR, CDR2 SFDVKD, per germline. V was cut by 4 bases and J by 3 bases, with 15 bases left in between. Here the CDR3 DNA reads TGTGCCACCAGTGAAAGGGGGGGTCGGGACTACGAGCAGTACTTC. Protein product: CATSERGGRDYEQYF.

This clone turned up a few times. V usage is TRBV10-3 and J usage is TRBJ1-4; possible D gene TRBD1, 5 bases. The CDR3 loop spans 16 amino acids. Trimming shortened V by 3 bases and J by 0 bases, and 11 bases separated the two germline ends. CDR1 ENHRY and CDR2 SYGVKD come from the germline V gene. CDR3 region: CAISDSGPATNEKLFF. CDR3 bases: TGTGCCATCAGTGATTCAGGGCCAGCAACTAATGAAAAACTGTTTTTT.

The V gene is TRBV5-1, the J gene TRBJ2-3; D gene unclear. This CDR3 spans 13 amino acids. Germline lookup yields CDR1 SGHRS and CDR2 YFSETQ. V was cut by 2 bases and J by 1 base, with 5 bases left in between. In nucleotides, the CDR3 is TGCGCCAGCAGCTTAGAGGGCACAGATACGCAGTATTTT. It codes for CASSLEGTDTQYF.

The rearrangement links TRBV18 to TRBJ2-3; 10 positions agree with TRBD2. The V segment lost 5 bases and the J segment 3 bases; nucleotides outside the gene matches: 2. CDR1 and CDR2 from the germline V gene are KGHSH and LQKENI. This CDR3 contains 14 residues. The CDR3 nucleotides read TGTGCCAGCTCATCGGGACTAGCGACAGATACGCAGTATTTT. Its translation is CASSSGLATDTQYF.

The rearrangement uses TRBV28 and TRBJ1-1; D not certain. In germline, CDR1 is MDHEN, CDR2 SYDVKM. The CDR3 length is 12 residues. The V gene lost 3 bases and the J gene lost 8 bases, with 10 bases spanning the gap. The CDR3 nucleotides read TGTGCCAGCAGTTTGAGGCACCCGGAAGCTTTCTTT. It codes for CASSLRHPEAFF. Based on the CDR3 plus reference TRBV28 and TRBJ1-1, the full variable domain is DVKVTQSSRYLVKRTGEKVFLECVQDMDHENMFWYRQDPGLGLRLIYFSYDVKMKEKGDIPEGYSVSREKKERFSLILESASTNQTSMYLCASSLRHPEAFFGQGTRLTVV.

This chain connects TRBV7-3 to TRBJ2-3; 8 nucleotides line up with TRBD1. V lost 5 bases, J lost 2 bases, and 6 bases stayed unmatched. The CDR3 totals 15 residues. The V gene's germline CDR1 is SGHTA and CDR2 FQGTGA. The CDR3 is CASSRRGQITDTQYF. The CDR3 nucleotides read TGTGCCAGCAGCCGCAGGGGGCAGATCACAGATACGCAGTATTTT.

The V call is TRBV14, the J call TRBJ1-6; D unclear. The germline gives CDR1 SGHDN, CDR2 FVKESK. Deletions cut 6 bases from V and 9 bases from J, with 12 bases between. This CDR3 region has 13 residues. CDR3 amino acids: CASSLTSGSPLHF. CDR3 coding DNA: TGTGCCAGCAGTCTAACGAGCGGTTCACCCCTCCACTTT.

This chain uses TRBV3-1 (or the pseudogene TRBV3-2) with TRBJ1-4; 7 bases match TRBD1. The J segment lost 8 bases and the V segment lost 2 bases, leaving 8 bases of the junction unmatched. The CDR3 is made up of 15 amino acids. The V gene's germline CDR1 is LGHDT and CDR2 YNNKEL (reference sequence). CDR3 sequence: CASSQSEKGGEKLFF. As DNA, the CDR3 is TGTGCCAGCAGCCAAAGCGAGAAAGGGGGCGAAAAACTGTTTTTT.

The genes are TRBV9 and TRBJ2-2; D perhaps matches TRBD2 (6 bases). V lost 3 bases to trimming and J lost 5 bases, with 17 bases between them. The CDR3 contains 16 residues. Germline CDR1 reads SGDLS; CDR2 reads YYNGEE. CDR3 residues: CASSARSGTATGELFF. CDR3 bases: TGTGCCAGCAGCGCCCGATCCGGGACTGCAACCGGGGAGCTGTTTTTT.

CDR3 sequence: CASSPLAGALQETQYF. CDR3 nucleotide sequence: TGTGCCAGCAGCCCCTTAGCGGGAGCGCTCCAAGAGACCCAGTACTTC. The chain employs TRBV28 and TRBJ2-5; TRBD2 aligns across 9 bases. CDR3 length: 16 amino acids. V was pared by 6 bases and J by 1 base, with 9 bases of the junction left unmatched. Germline loops: CDR1 MDHEN, CDR2 SYDVKM.

This clone was detected a few times. This rearrangement joins TRBV3-1 (or the pseudogene TRBV3-2) to TRBJ1-3; D gene ambiguous. The CDR3 sequence is 18 residues long. Germline assignment: CDR1 LGHDT and CDR2 YNNKEL (reference sequence). V was pared by 0 bases and J by 0 bases, with 15 bases between. In DNA, the CDR3 is TGTGCCAGCAGCCAAGAAAACGTGTGGGCCTCCTCTGGAAACACCATATATTTT. Protein sequence: CASSQENVWASSGNTIYF.

V gene TRBV23-1 combines with J gene TRBJ2-7; the match to TRBD2 covers 7 bases. TRBV23-1 is assigned to the ORF class and has an uncertain function. Trimming cost V 0 bases and J 6 bases; bases outside gene matches: 11. This CDR3 has 16 amino acids. CDR3 sequence reads: CASSQSGRRRCLEQYF. As DNA, the CDR3 is TGCGCCAGCAGTCAATCCGGGAGGCGGCGGTGTCTCGAGCAGTACTTC.

The chain is built from TRBV10-3 and TRBJ2-7, with TRBD2 as a possible D gene (5 bases). Germline lookup yields CDR1 ENHRY and CDR2 SYGVKD. This CDR3 region has 13 residues. V gave up 7 bases and J gave up 1 base, with 11 bases separating them. CDR3 DNA sequence: TGTGCCATCAAGGAGCGGTTATCCTACGAGCAGTACTTC. Amino acid sequence: CAIKERLSYEQYF.

The V and J genes are TRBV5-1 and TRBJ2-3, with 8 bases aligning to TRBD2. The CDR3 sequence is 15 residues long. V lost 5 bases to trimming and J lost 0 bases; unmatched junction nucleotides: 5. Germline values: CDR1 SGHRS, CDR2 YFSETQ. CDR3 in DNA: TGCGCCAGCAGAGGAACTAGCGGTAGCACAGATACGCAGTATTTT. Translating gives CASRGTSGSTDTQYF.

This clone was counted a single time. The rearrangement uses TRBV30 and TRBJ2-6; no firm D call. The CDR3 has 15 residues. Looked up from germline, CDR1 is GTSNPN and CDR2 is SVGIG (reference sequence). V was clipped by 0 bases and J by 2 bases, with 8 bases between them. CDR3 sequence: CAWSVPSAGANVLTF. As DNA, the CDR3 is TGTGCCTGGAGTGTACCCTCAGCTGGGGCCAACGTCCTGACTTTC.

The chain links TRBV5-1 to TRBJ1-6; TRBD1 is a possible D gene (5 bases). Trimming pared 4 bases from V and 7 bases from J, leaving 30 bases between. Per the germline V gene, CDR1 is SGHRS and CDR2 is YFSETQ. The CDR3 contains 20 residues. The CDR3 sequence is CASSGPSGGGRKVRNSPLHF. The DNA for the CDR3 is TGCGCCAGCAGCGGGCCATCCGGGGGTGGGCGGAAAGTCAGGAATTCACCCCTCCACTTT.